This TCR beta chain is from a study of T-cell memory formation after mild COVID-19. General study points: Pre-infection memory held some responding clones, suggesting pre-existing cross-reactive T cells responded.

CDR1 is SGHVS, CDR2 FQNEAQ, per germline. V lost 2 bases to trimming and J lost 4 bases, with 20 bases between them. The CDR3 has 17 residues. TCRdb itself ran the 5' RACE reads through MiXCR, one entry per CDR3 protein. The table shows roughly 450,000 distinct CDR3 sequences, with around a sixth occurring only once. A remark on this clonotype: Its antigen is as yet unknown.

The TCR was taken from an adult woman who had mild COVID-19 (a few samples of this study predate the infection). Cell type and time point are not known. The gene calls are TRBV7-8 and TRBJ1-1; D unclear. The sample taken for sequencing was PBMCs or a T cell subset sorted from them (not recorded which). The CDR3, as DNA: TGTGCCAGCAGCTTATCCAGTCAGGCTGAACAACGCACTGAAGCTTTCTTT. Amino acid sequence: CASSLSSQAEQRTEAFF.